This T cell receptor (beta chain) derives from a study of blood T cell repertoires in COVID-19. This clone was detected only a few times. Seattle patients were enrolled while actively infected and followed longitudinally. Some clones are missing from TCRdb's copy, which holds only in-frame ones; the method was immunoSEQ multiplex PCR. Of fewer than 300,000 clones in the sample, roughly nine tenths are singletons; the top ten hold approximately 2%. The sequence derives from a woman aged 25-40 years with COVID-19, enrolled during active disease. Sample: peripheral blood.

The CDR3 reads CASSFSYEQYF. The DNA of the CDR3 is TGTGCCAGCAGCTTCAGCTACGAGCAGTACTTC. This chain joins TRBV5-6 and TRBJ2-7; D not resolved. The CDR3 length is 11 residues. The germline V gene has CDR1 SGHDT and CDR2 YYEEEE. The V and J ends lost 2 bases and 3 bases respectively, with 3 bases between them. Variable domain in full (rest from reference TRBV5-6 and TRBJ2-7): DAGVTQSPTHLIKTRGQQVTLRCSPKSGHDTVSWYQQALGQGPQFIFQYYEEEERQRGNFPDRFSGHQFPNYSSELNVNALLLGDSALYLCASSFSYEQYFGPGTRLTVT.